This entry lists 23 T cell receptor beta chains sequenced from one sample in a study of T cell responses to AZD1222 COVID-19 vaccine. The repertoire was sequenced with immunoSEQ multiplex PCR; TCRdb's copy has only in-frame clones and lacks some. The sample holds fewer than 75,000 clones, just over 90% seen once. Specimen: peripheral blood, collected 28 days after the second dose of the MenACWY control vaccine. These receptor sequences come from an adult who received the MenACWY meningococcal vaccine as a control.

This clone appeared once. The V call is TRBV18, the J call TRBJ1-3; no firm D call. V was trimmed by 3 bases and J by 0 bases, leaving 15 bases between them. The CDR3 has 17 amino acids. Germline loops: CDR1 KGHSH, CDR2 LQKENI. CDR3 in amino acids: CASSPQNGRSSGNTIYF. Here the CDR3 DNA reads TGTGCCAGCTCACCTCAGAACGGGAGAAGCTCTGGAAACACCATATATTTT.

CDR3 region: CASSQGRGRVRTNEKLFF. CDR3 DNA sequence: TGCGCCAGCAGCCAAGGGAGGGGAAGGGTAAGGACTAATGAAAAACTGTTTTTT. This rearrangement joins TRBV4-1 to TRBJ1-4; D possibly corresponds to TRBD1 (5 bases). Germline assignment: CDR1 MGHRA and CDR2 YSYEKL. The CDR3 has 18 residues. Trimming removed 1 base at V and 2 bases at J, with 17 bases between.

The gene calls are TRBV5-1 and TRBJ1-5; a weak D match, TRBD1 (5 bases). This CDR3 is 15 amino acids long. Trimming pared 0 bases from V and 4 bases from J, leaving 11 bases between. Per germline, CDR1 SGHRS and CDR2 YFSETQ. This chain's CDR3 is CASSLGGTGNQPQHF. Here the CDR3 DNA reads TGCGCCAGCAGCTTGGGGGGGACGGGTAATCAGCCCCAGCATTTT. The whole variable domain, filled in from reference TRBV5-1 and TRBJ1-5, reads KAGVTQTPRYLIKTRGQQVTLSCSPISGHRSVSWYQQTPGQGLQFLFEYFSETQRNKGNFPGRFSGRQFSNSRSEMNVSTLELGDSALYLCASSLGGTGNQPQHFGDGTRLSIL.

This clone was counted only a few times. The genes are TRBV30 and TRBJ2-7; D gene uncertain. The CDR3 spans 11 residues. V was trimmed by 1 base and J by 4 bases, leaving 5 bases between them. Looked up from germline, CDR1 is GTSNPN and CDR2 is SVGIG (reference sequence). The CDR3 here is CAWSGTYEQYF. CDR3 sequence (DNA): TGTGCCTGGAGTGGAACTTACGAGCAGTACTTC.

The chain uses TRBV10-3 and TRBJ2-7, with D possibly TRBD1 on 5 matching bases. V dropped 8 bases and J dropped 2 bases, with 13 bases sitting between them. CDR1 ENHRY and CDR2 SYGVKD come from the germline V gene. The CDR3 runs 13 residues. CDR3 in amino acids: CAIGSADTYEQYF. The CDR3 coding sequence is TGTGCCATCGGCAGCGCGGACACCTACGAGCAGTACTTC.

The chain couples TRBV10-3 to TRBJ1-5; D remains ambiguous. The CDR3 spans 12 residues. Trimming stripped 5 bases from V and 3 bases from J, with 5 bases between. Germline CDR1 is ENHRY and CDR2 is SYGVKD. The CDR3 is CAISKDNQPQHF. CDR3 DNA sequence: TGTGCCATCAGTAAAGACAATCAGCCCCAGCATTTT.

The chain is built from TRBV12-3 or TRBV12-4 and TRBJ2-7; possible D gene TRBD1, 5 bases. CDR3 length: 13 residues. Trimming removed 3 bases at V and 5 bases at J, with 11 bases between. CDR3 DNA: TGTGCCAGCAGTTTGGTAAGGGGCAACGAGCAGTACTTC. This gives the protein CASSLVRGNEQYF.

A single count supports this clone. CDR3 bases: TGTGCCAGCAGCCAAGTCCCCGGGACAGTGGAAAAACTGTTTTTT. The encoded protein is CASSQVPGTVEKLFF. The gene calls are TRBV14 and TRBJ1-4; 7 bases are shared with TRBD1. Germline CDR1 is SGHDN and CDR2 is FVKESK. The junction had 7 bases not matched to a gene; V was cut back by 1 base and J by 8 bases. The CDR3 runs to 15 residues.

The DNA for the CDR3 is TGTGCCAGCAGCTCTCTAGCCTTAGACGCCGATACGCAGTATTTT. Translation gives CASSSLALDADTQYF. The chain couples TRBV7-2 to TRBJ2-3, with D possibly being TRBD2 (5 bases). Trimming removed 4 bases at V and 6 bases at J, with 17 bases between. CDR1 SGHTA and CDR2 FQGNSA come from the germline V gene. The CDR3 is made up of 15 amino acids.

CDR3 DNA: TGTGCCAGCAGCTTAGGGGATGAGACCCAGTACTTC. It specifies CASSLGDETQYF. The chain joins TRBV11-2 to TRBJ2-5; D is uncertain. V was pared by 1 base and J by 5 bases, with 5 bases between. The CDR3 runs 12 residues. Per the germline V gene, CDR1 is SGHAT and CDR2 is FQNNGV. The full variable domain, its missing parts supplied by reference TRBV11-2 and TRBJ2-5, is EAGVAQSPRYKIIEKRQSVAFWCNPISGHATLYWYQQILGQGPKLLIQFQNNGVVDDSQLPKDRFSAERLKGVDSTLKIQPAKLEDSAVYLCASSLGDETQYFGPGTRLLVL.

The genes are TRBV7-2 and TRBJ2-5; 7 nucleotides agree with TRBD2. The CDR3 consists of 15 residues. Germline V gives CDR1 SGHTA, CDR2 FQGNSA. V was pared by 5 bases and J by 6 bases, with 12 bases of the junction left unmatched. The CDR3 here is CASSLAWGGQKTQYF. The CDR3 bases are TGTGCCAGCAGCCTGGCTTGGGGGGGTCAAAAGACCCAGTACTTC. The full variable domain, completed using reference TRBV7-2 and TRBJ2-5, is GAGVSQSPSNKVTEKGKDVELRCDPISGHTALYWYRQSLGQGLEFLIYFQGNSAPDKSGLPSDRFSAERTGGSVSTLTIQRTQQEDSAVYLCASSLAWGGQKTQYFGPGTRLLVL.

J is TRBJ2-2 and V is TRBV23-1; 12 positions agree with TRBD2. TRBV23-1 is sorted into the ORF group, with uncertain function. The V segment lost 9 bases and the J segment 4 bases; nucleotides outside the gene matches: 0. This CDR3 spans 13 amino acids. The DNA for the CDR3 is TGCGCCAGGGGACTAGCGGGCACCGGGGAGCTGTTTTTT. This sequence encodes CARGLAGTGELFF.

This clone was seen once. This chain uses TRBV5-1 with TRBJ2-5, with D uncertain. Germline V gene lookup returns CDR1 SGHRS and CDR2 YFSETQ. The CDR3 contains 13 residues. The germline V and J ends were trimmed by 1 base and 4 bases, with 8 bases remaining between them. The chain's CDR3 is CASSLSGLETQYF. The CDR3 nucleotides are TGCGCCAGCAGCTTGTCTGGGTTAGAGACCCAGTACTTC.

This clone has just a few counts. The chain is built from TRBV2 and TRBJ1-1; D gene ambiguous. Germline V gene lookup returns CDR1 SNHLY and CDR2 FYNNEI. The CDR3 totals 13 residues. Between the trimmed V and J ends, which lost 6 bases and 1 base, there was a span of 9 bases. The CDR3 DNA is TGTGCCAGCAGCCGGATGGGGAACACTGAAGCTTTCTTT. Encoded protein: CASSRMGNTEAFF. Drawing the rest from reference TRBV2 and TRBJ1-1, the complete variable domain is EPEVTQTPSHQVTQMGQEVILRCVPISNHLYFYWYRQILGQKVEFLVSFYNNEISEKSEIFDDQFSVERPDGSNFTLKIRSTKLEDSAMYFCASSRMGNTEAFFGQGTRLTVV.

This clone appeared a few times. Other DNA sequences in this specimen translate into the identical CDR3. This rearrangement joins TRBV5-1 to TRBJ1-4; D gene unclear. Germline CDR1 is SGHRS and CDR2 is YFSETQ. This CDR3 has 14 residues. V lost 0 bases, J lost 8 bases, and 11 bases lay in between. The CDR3 nucleotides read TGCGCCAGCAGCTTGGACGGGGTAAACGAAAAACTGTTTTTT. Residues: CASSLDGVNEKLFF.

The rearrangement links TRBV7-9 to TRBJ1-6; D gene unclear. Germline lookup yields CDR1 SEHNR and CDR2 FQNEAQ (reference sequence). Deletions cut 3 bases from V and 6 bases from J, with 9 bases between. The CDR3 spans 14 residues. CDR3 in DNA: TGTGCCAGCAGCTTGGCATCTTTTAATTCACCCCTCCACTTT. Translated: CASSLASFNSPLHF.

This chain links TRBV24-1 with TRBJ2-1; the match to TRBD2 covers 14 bases. Unmatched junction bases numbered 11, after V lost 9 bases and J lost 8 bases. Germline V gene data show CDR1 as KGHDR and CDR2 as SFDVKD. This CDR3 is 16 amino acids long. CDR3 sequence (DNA): TGTGCCACCGCCGGGACTAGCGGGAGCAGTAGCGATGAGCAGTTCTTC. Protein: CATAGTSGSSSDEQFF.

The chain uses TRBV3-1 (or the pseudogene TRBV3-2) and TRBJ1-5, with D uncertain. Looked up from germline, CDR1 is LGHDT and CDR2 is YNNKEL (reference sequence). Trimming pared 1 base from V and 1 base from J, leaving 8 bases between. CDR3 length: 15 amino acids. This CDR3 is CASSQGARSNQPQHF. The CDR3 nucleotides are TGTGCCAGCAGCCAAGGGGCCAGGAGCAATCAGCCCCAGCATTTT.

The J gene is TRBJ1-5, the V gene TRBV7-8; D gene ambiguous. Germline CDR1 and CDR2: SGHVS and FQNEAQ. The CDR3 totals 15 residues. V was shortened by 7 bases and J by 3 bases, with 16 bases between the two germline ends. The CDR3, as DNA: TGTGCCAGCACCCTAAGCAGATCATTCAATCAGCCCCAGCATTTT. Protein product: CASTLSRSFNQPQHF.

This clone appeared a single time. The chain uses TRBV11-2 and TRBJ1-1; D possibly corresponds to TRBD1 (5 bases). This CDR3 region has 13 residues. CDR1 and CDR2 (germline): SGHAT, FQNNGV. V lost 4 bases and J lost 7, with 13 bases in between. The CDR3, as DNA: TGTGCCAGCAGCTCCTACGGAGGGGATGAAGCTTTCTTT. This sequence encodes CASSSYGGDEAFF.

V gene TRBV7-2 combines with J gene TRBJ2-7; the match to TRBD2 covers 10 bases. Germline V gene sequence: CDR1 SGHTA, CDR2 FQGNSA. Losses at the gene ends were 6 bases for V and 4 bases for J; bases not matched to a gene: 15. CDR3 length: 17 residues. The CDR3: CASSLESGRAFSYEQYF. As DNA, the CDR3 is TGTGCCAGCAGTCTCGAAAGCGGGAGGGCCTTTTCGTACGAGCAGTACTTC.

The chain has TRBV5-6 and TRBJ1-1; D is perhaps TRBD1 (6 bases). Trimming pared 7 bases from V and 1 base from J, leaving 20 bases between. Germline CDR1 is SGHDT and CDR2 is YYEEEE. CDR3 size: 16 residues. CDR3 protein: CASHGGQGHENTEAFF. CDR3 DNA sequence: TGTGCCAGCCACGGGGGGCAGGGCCATGAGAACACTGAAGCTTTCTTT.

The rearrangement joins TRBV30 to TRBJ2-2; maybe TRBD1 (8 bases). Germline loops: CDR1 GTSNPN, CDR2 SVGIG (reference sequence). V was cut by 4 bases and J by 6 bases, with 12 bases left in between. CDR3 length: 13 amino acids. The CDR3 DNA reads TGTGCCTGGAATACAGGGGGGGCCGGGGAGCTGTTTTTT. Amino acids: CAWNTGGAGELFF.